These 28 T cell receptor beta chains share one sample of origin, sequenced in a study of OX40 agonist ivuxolimab in advanced cancers. Produced via immunoSEQ multiplex PCR; TCRdb's table is partial and in-frame only. In the table there are 65,000 to 85,000 clones, roughly 88% of which are singletons. Sequencing was performed on CD4+ or CD8+ T cells sorted from blood, taken in a trial of the OX40 agonist ivuxolimab. These receptors came from an adult with an advanced solid tumor such as melanoma, head and neck, liver or kidney cancer.

This clone occurred once. The rearrangement uses TRBV27 and TRBJ2-7; D uncertain. Germline-derived CDR1 and CDR2 are MNHEY and SMNVEV (reference sequence). The CDR3 totals 13 residues. Trimming pared 7 bases from V and 1 base from J, leaving 11 bases between. The CDR3 is CASTSFGSYEQYF. DNA for the CDR3: TGTGCCAGCACCTCCTTTGGGTCCTACGAGCAGTACTTC.

This rearrangement joins TRBV28 to TRBJ2-7, with no clear D. This CDR3 contains 11 residues. The germline V gene encodes CDR1 MDHEN and CDR2 SYDVKM. V was clipped by 5 bases and J by 3 bases, with 5 bases between them. This CDR3 reads CASSIDYEQYF. CDR3 bases: TGTGCCAGCAGTATAGACTACGAGCAGTACTTC.

The rearrangement joins TRBV5-6 to TRBJ1-2, with D maybe TRBD1 (6 bases). CDR1 is SGHDT and CDR2 is YYEEEE in the germline V gene. The V and J ends lost 4 bases and 6 bases respectively, with 13 bases between them. The CDR3 spans 13 residues. CDR3 sequence (DNA): TGTGCCAGCAGCCCCACAGGGTTAAATGGCTACACCTTC. Its translation: CASSPTGLNGYTF.

The rearrangement links TRBV7-9 to TRBJ2-1; TRBD2 agrees at 7 bases. CDR1 is SEHNR and CDR2 is FQNEAQ in the germline V gene (reference sequence). This CDR3 spans 14 amino acids. Losses at the gene ends were 4 bases for V and 10 bases for J; bases not matched to a gene: 10. CDR3 DNA sequence: TGTGCCAGCAGCTATTATGGGGGGGAGGAAGAGCAGTTCTTC. Amino acid sequence: CASSYYGGEEEQFF.

This rearrangement joins TRBV28 to TRBJ1-1; 9 positions match TRBD1. CDR1 is MDHEN and CDR2 is SYDVKM in the germline V gene. The trim removed 1 base at V and 4 bases at J, leaving 1 base unmatched. The CDR3 has 14 amino acids. As DNA, the CDR3 is TGTGCCAGCAGTTTATCGGACAGGGGCACTGAAGCTTTCTTT. Translating gives CASSLSDRGTEAFF. The whole variable domain, filled in from reference TRBV28 and TRBJ1-1, reads DVKVTQSSRYLVKRTGEKVFLECVQDMDHENMFWYRQDPGLGLRLIYFSYDVKMKEKGDIPEGYSVSREKKERFSLILESASTNQTSMYLCASSLSDRGTEAFFGQGTRLTVV.

The genes are TRBV7-2 and TRBJ1-5, with 9 bases matching TRBD1. CDR3 length equals 15 residues. V trimming: 6 bases; J trimming: 3 bases; junction bases outside the gene matches: 6. Germline assignment: CDR1 SGHTA and CDR2 FQGNSA. Here the CDR3 reads CASRAGTGYNQPQHF. The DNA for the CDR3 is TGTGCCAGCAGGGCGGGGACAGGGTACAATCAGCCCCAGCATTTT.

The chain has TRBV5-1 and TRBJ2-5; 8 bases are a match to TRBD2. The CDR3 runs 13 residues. From germline, CDR1 is SGHRS and CDR2 YFSETQ. The junction had 4 bases not matched to a gene; V was cut back by 4 bases and J by 5 bases. The CDR3 coding sequence is TGCGCCAGCAGCGGGCGGGGGGCGGAGACCCAGTACTTC. This codes for CASSGRGAETQYF.

This chain joins TRBV5-4 and TRBJ1-2; 7 positions agree with TRBD1. Germline V CDR1 and CDR2: SGHNT, YYREEE (reference sequence). The CDR3 extends over 13 amino acids. V was clipped by 5 bases and J by 7 bases; unmatched bases: 8. The CDR3 region has the DNA TGTGCCAGCAGGGAGACAGGGCCGGGTGGCTACACCTTC. This sequence encodes CASRETGPGGYTF. The whole variable domain, filled in from reference TRBV5-4 and TRBJ1-2, reads ETGVTQSPTHLIKTRGQQVTLRCSSQSGHNTVSWYQQALGQGPQFIFQYYREEENGRGNFPPRFSGLQFPNYSSELNVNALELDDSALYLCASRETGPGGYTFGSGTRLTVV.

The chain is built from TRBV18 and TRBJ1-4; 8 bases line up with TRBD1. Trimming removed 5 bases from V and 7 bases from J; junction bases left unmatched: 3. This CDR3 has 13 amino acids. Germline V gene data show CDR1 as KGHSH and CDR2 as LQKENI. This CDR3 is CASSLGTGEKLFF. In nucleotides, the CDR3 is TGTGCCAGCTCATTGGGGACAGGTGAAAAACTGTTTTTT. Together with reference TRBV18 and TRBJ1-4, the CDR3 gives the full variable domain: NAGVMQNPRHLVRRRGQEARLRCSPMKGHSHVYWYRQLPEEGLKFMVYLQKENIIDESGMPKERFSAEFPKEGPSILRIQQVVRGDSAAYFCASSLGTGEKLFFGSGTQLSVL.

The rearrangement joins TRBV7-9 to TRBJ2-1; D possibly corresponds to TRBD2 (6 bases). With 5 bases removed from V and 13 bases from J, the gap between germline ends came to 21 bases. Germline V gene sequence: CDR1 SEHNR, CDR2 FQNEAQ (reference sequence). The length of the CDR3 is 14 residues. This CDR3 reads CASSPLGGDFQQFF. For the CDR3, the DNA is TGTGCCAGCAGCCCTCTTGGCGGGGACTTTCAACAGTTCTTC.

J is TRBJ1-2 and V is TRBV6-6; weak D call: TRBD1 (5 bases). From germline, CDR1 is MNHNY and CDR2 SVGAGI (reference sequence). With 5 bases removed from V and 1 base from J, the gap between germline ends came to 8 bases. There are 13 residues in the CDR3. CDR3 region: CASSRDGNYGYTF. DNA of the CDR3: TGTGCCAGCAGTAGGGACGGTAACTATGGCTACACCTTC.

This rearrangement joins TRBV2 to TRBJ2-5; D perhaps matches TRBD2 (7 bases). CDR3 length: 15 amino acids. Germline CDR1 SNHLY, CDR2 FYNNEI. V shed 5 bases and J shed 3 bases, with 16 bases lying between them. CDR3 DNA: TGTGCCAGCAGTTCCTTAGGGGGGGGCGAAGAGACCCAGTACTTC. Translating gives CASSSLGGGEETQYF.

The V call is TRBV19, the J call TRBJ1-2, with D possibly being TRBD1 (6 bases). Germline values: CDR1 LNHDA, CDR2 SQIVND (reference sequence). This CDR3 comprises 14 residues. Trimming removed 8 bases at V and 4 bases at J, with 17 bases between. The CDR3 DNA reads TGTGCCAGTCGTTTCGCAGGGGAGTTCTATGGCTACACCTTC. It specifies CASRFAGEFYGYTF.

A few counts support this clone. The CDR3 loop reads CSIRSGTGQPQHF. The CDR3 DNA sequence: TGCAGCATTCGATCAGGGACGGGTCAGCCCCAGCATTTT. V gene TRBV29-1 combines with J gene TRBJ1-5; tentatively, D is TRBD1 (5 bases). From germline, CDR1 is SQVTM and CDR2 ANQGSEA. The CDR3 extends over 13 amino acids. V was clipped by 8 bases and J by 6 bases, with 17 bases between them.

The rearrangement uses TRBV27 and TRBJ2-7; 7 positions match TRBD2. CDR3 length: 16 amino acids. Germline CDR1 MNHEY, CDR2 SMNVEV (reference sequence). Germline trimming cut 6 bases from V and 0 bases from J; bases unmatched to any gene: 11. The CDR3 nucleotides are TGTGCCAGCAGGCCCCAGGGAGGGACCTCCTCCTACGAGCAGTACTTC. This codes for CASRPQGGTSSYEQYF.

J is TRBJ1-1 and V is TRBV6-1, with 7 bases that match TRBD1. Germline CDR1 and CDR2: MNHNS and SASEGT. The ends lost 2 bases at V and 5 bases at J; junction bases unmatched: 8. This CDR3 contains 15 residues. The CDR3 loop is CASSESTGVWTEAFF. In DNA form, the CDR3 reads TGTGCCAGCAGTGAATCAACAGGGGTGTGGACTGAAGCTTTCTTT.

This clone appeared once. The chain is built from TRBV2 and TRBJ2-1, with TRBD2 matching 9 bases. Germline V gives CDR1 SNHLY, CDR2 FYNNEI. The CDR3 totals 15 residues. Losses at the gene ends were 5 bases for V and 2 bases for J; bases not matched to a gene: 4. The CDR3 DNA reads TGTGCCAGCAGTTTTAGCGGGGGCCCCTACAATGAGCAGTTCTTC. Protein sequence: CASSFSGGPYNEQFF.

The V call is TRBV19, the J call TRBJ1-5; D uncertain. Deletions cut 0 bases from V and 1 base from J, with 1 base between. The germline gives CDR1 LNHDA, CDR2 SQIVND (reference sequence). CDR3 length: 13 amino acids. The CDR3 region has the DNA TGTGCCAGTAGTATAGAGAGCAATCAGCCCCAGCATTTT. Translating gives CASSIESNQPQHF.

The genes are TRBV11-2 and TRBJ2-7, with TRBD2 matching 9 bases. The germline V gene has CDR1 SGHAT and CDR2 FQNNGV. The length of the CDR3 is 14 residues. Unmatched junction bases numbered 5, after V lost 5 bases and J lost 3 bases. CDR3 sequence reads: CASSPSGTFYEQYF. The CDR3 DNA reads TGTGCCAGCAGCCCTAGCGGGACATTCTACGAGCAGTACTTC.

The rearrangement links TRBV7-2 to TRBJ1-5, with D maybe TRBD1 (6 bases). The CDR3 sequence is 15 residues long. Trimming removed 5 bases from V and 4 bases from J, with 15 bases in between. Germline CDR1 and CDR2: SGHTA and FQGNSA. The chain's CDR3 is CASSTGTRENQPQHF. The CDR3 DNA follows: TGTGCCAGCAGCACCGGGACACGGGAGAATCAGCCCCAGCATTTT.

This chain uses TRBV19 with TRBJ2-1; D may match TRBD1 or TRBD2 (5 bases each). Trimming pared 1 base from V and 3 bases from J, leaving 13 bases between. This CDR3 spans 16 amino acids. The V gene's germline CDR1 is LNHDA and CDR2 SQIVND (reference sequence). The CDR3 region is CASSIGAGRNYNEQFF. As DNA, the CDR3 is TGTGCCAGTAGTATAGGGGCAGGGAGAAACTACAATGAGCAGTTCTTC. The variable domain in full, with the rest retrieved from reference TRBV19 and TRBJ2-1, is DGGITQSPKYLFRKEGQNVTLSCEQNLNHDAMYWYRQDPGQGLRLIYYSQIVNDFQKGDIAEGYSVSREKKESFPLTVTSAQKNPTAFYLCASSIGAGRNYNEQFFGPGTRLTVL.

The rearrangement links TRBV19 to TRBJ2-1; perhaps TRBD2 as D (6 bases). The CDR3 runs to 15 residues. Germline lookup yields CDR1 LNHDA and CDR2 SQIVND (reference sequence). Trimming took 7 bases from V and 6 from J, leaving 19 bases between them. CDR3 DNA: TGTGCCAGTATGGGTCGTATTGGGGGAGGCAATGAGCAGTTCTTC. This translates into CASMGRIGGGNEQFF.

The J gene is TRBJ2-1, the V gene TRBV19, with 11 bases identical to TRBD2. The V gene end was trimmed by 4 bases and the J gene end by 8 bases; junction bases not matched to a gene: 4. CDR1 LNHDA and CDR2 SQIVND come from the germline V gene (reference sequence). This CDR3 is built from 14 residues. The CDR3 nucleotides are TGTGCCAGTAGTAAGACTAGCGGGGATGATGAGCAGTTCTTC. Translating gives CASSKTSGDDEQFF.

In its sample, this clone was seen once. The CDR3 loop is CASSPAGTGGITEAFF. In nucleotides, the CDR3 is TGTGCCAGCAGCCCCGCGGGGACAGGGGGTATCACTGAAGCTTTCTTT. The chain links TRBV28 to TRBJ1-1, with 11 bases that match TRBD1. The length of the CDR3 is 16 residues. Germline V gene lookup returns CDR1 MDHEN and CDR2 SYDVKM. V trimming: 6 bases; J trimming: 4 bases; junction bases outside the gene matches: 10.

This clone appeared a few times. One end of the junction is discordant with germline, which a read error may explain. This chain joins TRBV5-1 and TRBJ2-2, with 8 bases identical to TRBD2. Per germline, CDR1 SGHRS and CDR2 YFSETQ. This CDR3 has 14 amino acids. DNA of the CDR3: TGCGCCTGCAGGCGGGGGGCAAACACCGGGGAGCTGTTTTTT. Translation gives CACRRGANTGELFF.

This clone came up once. V and J are TRBV19 and TRBJ1-4; D is unresolved. This CDR3 is built from 14 residues. CDR1 is LNHDA, CDR2 SQIVND, per germline (reference sequence). V lost 3 bases and J 3 bases, leaving 8 bases between the germline ends. This CDR3 reads CASSIQRANEKLFF. DNA of the CDR3: TGTGCCAGTAGTATTCAGAGGGCTAATGAAAAACTGTTTTTT. The full variable domain, completed using reference TRBV19 and TRBJ1-4, is DGGITQSPKYLFRKEGQNVTLSCEQNLNHDAMYWYRQDPGQGLRLIYYSQIVNDFQKGDIAEGYSVSREKKESFPLTVTSAQKNPTAFYLCASSIQRANEKLFFGSGTQLSVL.

The chain joins TRBV2 to TRBJ1-1; no definite D call. This CDR3 region has 13 residues. Germline CDR1 reads SNHLY; CDR2 reads FYNNEI. V was pared by 7 bases and J by 1 base, with 10 bases between. In nucleotides, the CDR3 is TGTGCCAGCAAGGGTCAGTCGAACACTGAAGCTTTCTTT. Translated: CASKGQSNTEAFF.

The CDR3 coding sequence is TGCGCCAGCAGCCAAGGTTCCAGCTTGAACACTGAAGCTTTCTTT. Its translation: CASSQGSSLNTEAFF. The chain couples TRBV4-1 to TRBJ1-1; D ambiguous. V was clipped by 1 base and J by 0 bases, with 9 bases between them. Per germline, CDR1 MGHRA and CDR2 YSYEKL. The CDR3 spans 15 residues.